This T cell receptor (beta chain) was retrieved from a study of blood T cell repertoires in COVID-19. Study context: Nucleic acid was either cDNA or gDNA, and it came from T cells, B-cell-depleted T cells, or PBMCs.

Participant age was roughly 18 to 90 years, and participants resided in 24 US areas. For recovered donors of Cohort 3, there were two negative PCRs, clearance, or symptom resolution. Germline loops: CDR1 LNHDA, CDR2 SQIVND (reference sequence). The CDR3 spans 14 residues. The germline V and J ends were trimmed by 5 bases and 4 bases, with 12 bases remaining between them. The data were produced by immunoSEQ multiplex PCR, yet TCRdb's version contains in-frame clones alone and is incomplete. The sample includes approximately 350,000 clones, roughly 87% seen only once; the top ten take 3%. The receptor comes from a woman aged 30 to 39 who had recovered from COVID-19. Sequencing was done on a sample of PBMCs or T cells enriched from blood (not recorded which). V gene TRBV19 combines with J gene TRBJ2-1, with D possibly matching TRBD2 (7 bases). The CDR3, as DNA: TGTGCCAGTAGTCGGGGGGCGGGTTACAATGAGCAGTTCTTC. The encoded protein is CASSRGAGYNEQFF.